Below are 29 T cell receptor beta chains sequenced from a single sample in a study of blood T cell repertoires in COVID-19. Data came from immunoSEQ multiplex PCR; TCRdb stores just in-frame clones and leaves some out. The repertoire includes 400,000 to 550,000 clones, around 89% of them detected once, and around 4.5% sits in the top ten. Sequenced sample: peripheral blood. The receptors stem from a woman aged 30 to 39 with acute or convalescent COVID-19.

The chain employs TRBV5-1 and TRBJ1-1; 9 bases are a match to TRBD1. V shed 0 bases and J 4 bases; nucleotides not matched to a gene: 4. This CDR3 contains 15 residues. Germline values: CDR1 SGHRS, CDR2 YFSETQ. The CDR3 region is CASSLGTGVVTEAFF. The CDR3 region has the DNA TGCGCCAGCAGCTTGGGGACAGGGGTGGTCACTGAAGCTTTCTTT. The variable domain in full, completed from reference TRBV5-1 and TRBJ1-1, reads KAGVTQTPRYLIKTRGQQVTLSCSPISGHRSVSWYQQTPGQGLQFLFEYFSETQRNKGNFPGRFSGRQFSNSRSEMNVSTLELGDSALYLCASSLGTGVVTEAFFGQGTRLTVV.

The V call is TRBV4-1, the J call TRBJ2-1; 10 bases fit TRBD2. This CDR3 has 14 amino acids. Germline trimming cut 8 bases from V and 7 bases from J; bases unmatched to any gene: 8. Germline lookup yields CDR1 MGHRA and CDR2 YSYEKL. The CDR3 DNA follows: TGCGCCAGCGGGCTAGCGGGGGCGCAAAATGAGCAGTTCTTC. Encoded protein: CASGLAGAQNEQFF.

V gene TRBV27 combines with J gene TRBJ2-5; 12 positions agree with TRBD1. J gave up 7 bases and V 3 bases, and 6 bases lay outside the gene matches. Germline V gene data show CDR1 as MNHEY and CDR2 as SMNVEV (reference sequence). The CDR3 contains 15 residues. CDR3 in DNA: TGTGCCAGCAGTTTTCACCGGGACAGGGGGCGGACCCAGTACTTC. Translating it yields CASSFHRDRGRTQYF.

CDR3 DNA: TGTGCCAGCAGTTCACAGGGTAACACCGGGGAGCTGTTTTTT. The encoded protein is CASSSQGNTGELFF. V and J are TRBV25-1 and TRBJ2-2; D is possibly TRBD1 (6 bases). Trimming removed 5 bases from V and 2 bases from J, with 9 bases in between. CDR3 size: 14 residues. Germline V gene sequence: CDR1 MGHDK, CDR2 SYGVNS.

The V call is TRBV9, the J call TRBJ2-1; D may be TRBD2 (6 bases). CDR1 SGDLS and CDR2 YYNGEE come from the germline V gene. The length of the CDR3 is 16 residues. V lost 4 bases and J lost 0, with 14 bases in between. CDR3 amino acids: CASSLGGPFSYNEQFF. As DNA, the CDR3 is TGTGCCAGCAGCCTCGGAGGGCCGTTCTCCTACAATGAGCAGTTCTTC.

The chain combines TRBV18 with TRBJ2-7; D uncertain. V dropped 0 bases and J dropped 2 bases, with 8 bases sitting between them. Germline loops: CDR1 KGHSH, CDR2 LQKENI. The CDR3 has 14 residues. CDR3 DNA sequence: TGTGCCAGCTCACCACCGTCCAGGACCTACGAGCAGTACTTC. This codes for CASSPPSRTYEQYF. Based on the CDR3 plus reference TRBV18 and TRBJ2-7, the full variable domain is NAGVMQNPRHLVRRRGQEARLRCSPMKGHSHVYWYRQLPEEGLKFMVYLQKENIIDESGMPKERFSAEFPKEGPSILRIQQVVRGDSAAYFCASSPPSRTYEQYFGPGTRLTVT.

This chain connects TRBV7-2 to TRBJ2-5; 7 positions match TRBD2. This CDR3 spans 13 amino acids. Germline loops: CDR1 SGHTA, CDR2 FQGNSA. V was pared by 5 bases and J by 5 bases, with 5 bases of the junction left unmatched. CDR3 bases: TGTGCCAGCAGCGCGGGGGTGCGGGAGACCCAGTACTTC. Its translation: CASSAGVRETQYF.

The chain couples TRBV30 to TRBJ2-2; 9 bases match TRBD2. This CDR3 spans 18 amino acids. Germline CDR1 and CDR2: GTSNPN and SVGIG (reference sequence). Unmatched junction bases numbered 17, after V lost 3 bases and J lost 6 bases. CDR3 residues: CAWRRSGGGAPRAGELFF. For the CDR3, the DNA is TGTGCCTGGAGACGTAGTGGCGGGGGGGCCCCTCGGGCCGGGGAGCTGTTTTTT.

A single count supports this clone. V and J are TRBV5-4 and TRBJ2-2; 9 nucleotides match TRBD1. From germline, CDR1 is SGHNT and CDR2 YYREEE (reference sequence). The CDR3 is 15 amino acids. Trimming at V came to 2 bases and at J to 6 bases, leaving 5 bases not matched to a gene. The CDR3 here is CASSFGQGTAGELFF. DNA of the CDR3: TGTGCCAGCAGCTTCGGACAGGGGACCGCCGGGGAGCTGTTTTTT.

This rearrangement joins TRBV10-3 to TRBJ1-1; D uncertain. Per germline, CDR1 ENHRY and CDR2 SYGVKD. V was trimmed by 2 bases and J by 4 bases, leaving 8 bases between them. This CDR3 contains 13 residues. This CDR3 reads CAISEDAGTEAFF. DNA of the CDR3: TGTGCCATCAGTGAGGATGCGGGCACTGAAGCTTTCTTT.

This chain links TRBV25-1 with TRBJ2-5, with a tentative D call TRBD2 (7 bases). Germline V gives CDR1 MGHDK, CDR2 SYGVNS. This CDR3 contains 15 residues. Between the trimmed V and J ends, which lost 4 bases and 0 bases, there was a span of 12 bases. CDR3 loop: CASSVAGAYQETQYF. The CDR3 region has the DNA TGTGCCAGCAGTGTTGCGGGGGCCTACCAAGAGACCCAGTACTTC.

CDR3 coding DNA: TGTGCCAGCAGCTTGCACCCGACAGGGTTCGGAAACACCATATATTTT. Its translation: CASSLHPTGFGNTIYF. The chain uses TRBV5-6 and TRBJ1-3, with 7 bases matching TRBD1. V was pared by 1 base and J by 4 bases, with 8 bases of the junction left unmatched. Germline assignment: CDR1 SGHDT and CDR2 YYEEEE. The CDR3 is 16 amino acids.

The J gene is TRBJ1-1, the V gene TRBV9; D is ambiguous. This CDR3 has 15 residues. The V gene lost 4 bases and the J gene lost 3 bases, with 16 bases spanning the gap. The V gene's germline CDR1 is SGDLS and CDR2 YYNGEE. In DNA, the CDR3 is TGTGCCAGCAGCCCCTCCGGAGGCGCGGACACTGAAGCTTTCTTT. Translation gives CASSPSGGADTEAFF.

This sequence joins TRBV18 and TRBJ2-2; D not resolved. The CDR3 spans 14 residues. V was cut by 2 bases and J by 1 base, with 5 bases left in between. Germline loops: CDR1 KGHSH, CDR2 LQKENI. DNA of the CDR3: TGTGCCAGCTCACCATTGCGGAACACCGGGGAGCTGTTTTTT. Translating gives CASSPLRNTGELFF. Supplemented by reference TRBV18 and TRBJ2-2, the full variable domain reads NAGVMQNPRHLVRRRGQEARLRCSPMKGHSHVYWYRQLPEEGLKFMVYLQKENIIDESGMPKERFSAEFPKEGPSILRIQQVVRGDSAAYFCASSPLRNTGELFFGEGSRLTVL.

V usage is TRBV19 and J usage is TRBJ1-5; D is perhaps TRBD1 (5 bases). V was clipped by 3 bases and J by 3 bases, with 12 bases between them. CDR1 is LNHDA, CDR2 SQIVND, per germline (reference sequence). This CDR3 is 15 amino acids long. CDR3 bases: TGTGCCAGTAGTATTTCACAGGATCACAATCAGCCCCAGCATTTT. Translation: CASSISQDHNQPQHF.

The CDR3 bases are TGTGCCAGCTTCCAGGACAGGGCGAACACTGAAGCTTTCTTT. It is translated as CASFQDRANTEAFF. This chain connects TRBV2 to TRBJ1-1, with 8 bases identical to TRBD1. The germline V gene encodes CDR1 SNHLY and CDR2 FYNNEI. CDR3 length: 14 amino acids. V shed 8 bases and J 1 base; nucleotides not matched to a gene: 6.

The count of this clone is one. The genes are TRBV9 and TRBJ2-3; 9 positions agree with TRBD1. Germline trimming cut 0 bases from V and 1 base from J; bases unmatched to any gene: 9. Germline CDR1 SGDLS, CDR2 YYNGEE. The CDR3 has 18 residues. The CDR3, as DNA: TGTGCCAGCAGCGTAGCCACGGAAACAGGGGGCCGCACAGATACGCAGTATTTT. It is translated as CASSVATETGGRTDTQYF.

This chain uses TRBV18 with TRBJ2-2; D is ambiguous. In germline, CDR1 is KGHSH, CDR2 LQKENI. Between the trimmed V and J ends, which lost 2 bases and 2 bases, there was a span of 9 bases. CDR3 length: 15 residues. The CDR3 protein is CASSPGLRNTGELFF. For the CDR3, the DNA is TGTGCCAGCTCACCAGGTTTGCGTAACACCGGGGAGCTGTTTTTT.

V gene TRBV6-4 combines with J gene TRBJ2-7; TRBD1 aligns across 8 bases. The germline gives CDR1 MRHNA, CDR2 SNTAGT. V shed 4 bases, J shed 4 bases, and the junction held 9 bases outside the gene matches. CDR3 size: 15 residues. Here the CDR3 reads CASSVYQGAGYEQYF. Written as DNA, the CDR3 is TGTGCCAGCAGTGTCTATCAGGGGGCCGGTTACGAGCAGTACTTC.

CDR3 in amino acids: CSVGEGRGSNYGYTF. The CDR3 coding sequence is TGCAGCGTTGGAGAAGGGAGGGGATCTAACTATGGCTACACCTTC. The gene calls are TRBV29-1 and TRBJ1-2, with D tentatively TRBD1 (5 bases). The ends were cut back, 4 bases at V and 0 bases at J, with 15 bases in the middle. The CDR3 is 15 amino acids. CDR1 is SQVTM, CDR2 ANQGSEA, per germline.

The gene calls are TRBV3-1 (or the pseudogene TRBV3-2) and TRBJ2-2; D may be TRBD2 (7 bases). This CDR3 has 14 amino acids. Per germline, CDR1 LGHDT and CDR2 YNNKEL (reference sequence). The germline V and J ends were trimmed by 6 bases and 5 bases, with 13 bases remaining between them. In DNA, the CDR3 is TGTGCCAGCAGAGGGGGGGTCCTAACCGGGGAGCTGTTTTTT. It translates to CASRGGVLTGELFF.

The chain carries TRBV28 and TRBJ2-3; possible D gene TRBD2, 7 bases. Germline CDR1 MDHEN, CDR2 SYDVKM. With 6 bases removed from V and 3 bases from J, the gap between germline ends came to 13 bases. The CDR3 length is 14 residues. The CDR3 reads CASRKGGATDTQYF. In nucleotides, the CDR3 is TGTGCCAGCAGAAAGGGGGGGGCGACAGATACGCAGTATTTT.

The chain recombines TRBV20-1 with TRBJ2-7; D gene ambiguous. The CDR3 is 11 residues long. The germline gives CDR1 DFQATT, CDR2 SNEGSKA (reference sequence). Trimming pared 5 bases from V and 0 bases from J, leaving 5 bases between. The CDR3 loop reads CSAYNSYEQYF. The CDR3 DNA follows: TGCAGTGCTTACAACTCCTACGAGCAGTACTTC.

The chain recombines TRBV3-1 (or the pseudogene TRBV3-2) with TRBJ1-2; D is unresolved. This CDR3 spans 14 amino acids. Between the trimmed V and J ends, which lost 0 bases and 5 bases, there was a span of 10 bases. CDR1 is LGHDT, CDR2 YNNKEL, per germline (reference sequence). CDR3: CASSQDMTRYGYTF. The DNA of the CDR3 is TGTGCCAGCAGCCAAGATATGACAAGGTATGGCTACACCTTC.

This chain connects TRBV10-1 to TRBJ2-3; no clear D gene. Between the trimmed V and J ends, which lost 2 bases and 3 bases, there was a span of 6 bases. The germline V gene has CDR1 WNHNN and CDR2 SYGVQD (reference sequence). This CDR3 has 13 residues. The CDR3 loop is CASSEVQTDTQYF. The CDR3 DNA follows: TGCGCCAGCAGTGAGGTACAAACAGATACGCAGTATTTT.

The chain joins TRBV5-1 to TRBJ2-3, with D hard to call. V shed 4 bases and J shed 7 bases, with 16 bases lying between them. The CDR3 loop spans 14 amino acids. The germline V gene has CDR1 SGHRS and CDR2 YFSETQ. The CDR3 sequence is CASSDQGGGNTQYF. In DNA, the CDR3 is TGCGCCAGCAGCGATCAAGGCGGTGGAAATACGCAGTATTTT.

This clone was counted a single time. V and J are TRBV3-1 (or the pseudogene TRBV3-2) and TRBJ1-1, with TRBD1 matching 7 bases. CDR3 length: 12 amino acids. V shed 6 bases and J 5 bases; nucleotides not matched to a gene: 3. The germline V gene encodes CDR1 LGHDT and CDR2 YNNKEL (reference sequence). CDR3 in DNA: TGTGCCAGCAGAATGACAGGGACTGAAGCTTTCTTT. This sequence encodes CASRMTGTEAFF.

This clone showed up just a few times. The genes are TRBV5-1 and TRBJ1-6, with D unresolved. The CDR3 is 14 amino acids. Looked up from germline, CDR1 is SGHRS and CDR2 is YFSETQ. The V and J ends lost 2 bases and 4 bases respectively, with 7 bases between them. The CDR3 region has the DNA TGCGCCAGCAGCTTTGGAGATTATAATTCACCCCTCCACTTT. It translates to CASSFGDYNSPLHF.

J is TRBJ2-7 and V is TRBV6-1, with a weak D call TRBD1 (6 bases). There are 15 residues in the CDR3. Germline CDR1 is MNHNS and CDR2 is SASEGT. V shed 3 bases and J shed 4 bases, with 16 bases lying between them. The DNA for the CDR3 is TGTGCCAGCAGTGACCAGGGGTATTGGGCTTACGAGCAGTACTTC. Translation gives CASSDQGYWAYEQYF.